Presented here are 7 T cell receptor beta chains from one specimen sequenced in a study of T cell responses to AZD1222 COVID-19 vaccine. Assay used: immunoSEQ multiplex PCR; TCRdb lists only in-frame clones, some missing. The repertoire consists of around 160,000 clones, with about 89% occurring once and the leading ten covering about 3%. The sequencing here drew on peripheral blood, taken on day 0 of MenACWY control vaccination. Receptors originate from an adult in good health.

V usage is TRBV27 and J usage is TRBJ2-1, with D possibly being TRBD2 (5 bases). V lost 6 bases to trimming and J lost 8 bases, with 14 bases between them. The CDR3 totals 13 residues. Germline CDR1 reads MNHEY; CDR2 reads SMNVEV (reference sequence). CDR3 sequence: CASRDSPDYEQFF. CDR3 DNA sequence: TGTGCCAGCAGGGACTCTCCTGATTATGAGCAGTTCTTC.

V is TRBV4-2 and J is TRBJ2-3, with TRBD2 matching 7 bases. J was trimmed by 2 bases and V by 2 bases; bases with no gene match: 7. CDR3 length: 16 residues. Germline V CDR1 and CDR2: LGHNA, YNFKEQ. In DNA form, the CDR3 reads TGTGCCAGCAGCCAACAAGCGGGGCCTTCCACAGATACGCAGTATTTT. Protein product: CASSQQAGPSTDTQYF.

V usage is TRBV3-1 (or the pseudogene TRBV3-2) and J usage is TRBJ1-1; D gene unclear. V gave up 1 base and J gave up 1 base, with 7 bases separating them. The CDR3 covers 14 residues. Per germline, CDR1 LGHDT and CDR2 YNNKEL (reference sequence). The CDR3 DNA reads TGTGCCAGCAGCCAAGTCGGGCCGAACACTGAAGCTTTCTTT. Protein product: CASSQVGPNTEAFF.

This chain joins TRBV2 and TRBJ2-2; 9 bases fit TRBD2. Germline loops: CDR1 SNHLY, CDR2 FYNNEI. V shed 6 bases and J 2 bases; nucleotides not matched to a gene: 10. The CDR3 sequence is 17 residues long. CDR3 amino acids: CASSFSRREGNTGELFF. The CDR3 DNA reads TGTGCCAGCAGCTTCTCTAGGCGGGAGGGTAACACCGGGGAGCTGTTTTTT.

This chain links TRBV4-1 with TRBJ1-3; the D is unclear. Germline CDR1 reads MGHRA; CDR2 reads YSYEKL. The V end was cut by 4 bases, the J end by 3 bases, with 19 bases between. CDR3 length equals 17 residues. The CDR3 nucleotides read TGCGCCAGCAGCCCCCATACTTTTAAGGACGGTGGAAACACCATATATTTT. It is translated as CASSPHTFKDGGNTIYF.

The chain couples TRBV5-1 to TRBJ2-2, with D perhaps matching TRBD1 (6 bases). CDR1 SGHRS and CDR2 YFSETQ come from the germline V gene. This CDR3 is built from 16 residues. V was trimmed by 0 bases and J by 6 bases, leaving 15 bases between them. DNA for the CDR3: TGCGCCAGCAGCTTGGGGGACACTCAACCTCCCGGGGAGCTGTTTTTT. This translates into CASSLGDTQPPGELFF. The variable domain in full, with the rest retrieved from reference TRBV5-1 and TRBJ2-2, is KAGVTQTPRYLIKTRGQQVTLSCSPISGHRSVSWYQQTPGQGLQFLFEYFSETQRNKGNFPGRFSGRQFSNSRSEMNVSTLELGDSALYLCASSLGDTQPPGELFFGEGSRLTVL.

The rearrangement joins TRBV7-9 to TRBJ1-5; D ambiguous. This CDR3 contains 12 residues. The V gene lost 2 bases and the J gene lost 5 bases, with 4 bases spanning the gap. The germline gives CDR1 SEHNR, CDR2 FQNEAQ (reference sequence). The CDR3 bases are TGTGCCAGCAGCTTACAGGATCAGCCCCAGCATTTT. It codes for CASSLQDQPQHF.